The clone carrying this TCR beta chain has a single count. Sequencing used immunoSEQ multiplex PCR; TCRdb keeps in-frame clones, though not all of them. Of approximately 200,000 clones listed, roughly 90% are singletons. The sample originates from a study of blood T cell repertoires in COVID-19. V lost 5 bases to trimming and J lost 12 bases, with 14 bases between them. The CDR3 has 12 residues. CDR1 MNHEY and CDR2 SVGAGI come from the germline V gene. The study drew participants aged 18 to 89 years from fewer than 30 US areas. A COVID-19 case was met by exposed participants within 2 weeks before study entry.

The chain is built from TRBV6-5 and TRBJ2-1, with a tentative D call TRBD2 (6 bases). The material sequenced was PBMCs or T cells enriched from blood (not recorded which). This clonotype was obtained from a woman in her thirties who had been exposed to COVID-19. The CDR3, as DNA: TGTGCCAGCAGTCGCCCCGGGGGATCGCAGTTCTTC. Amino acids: CASSRPGGSQFF.